This T cell receptor beta chain stems from a study of cytomegalovirus exposure and HLA in healthy donors. General study points: Per a later analysis, fewer than 20,000 TCR beta sequences showed association with HLA alleles at 0.05 false discovery rate.

The primer mix had 60 Vbeta and 13 Jbeta primers. Original data processing: In a later analysis, about 11 million of around 75 million unique beta chains occurred in at least two donors. The method was immunoSEQ multiplex PCR; TCRdb's version includes in-frame clones alone and lacks a portion of them. V, J and clone size are those of that table, while D and trimming were read from the DNA. The sample gives around 150,000 clones, 79% of which show up once; less than 1.1% is in the top ten. Regarding this clone: Its antigen is undetermined.

The CDR3 is made up of 16 amino acids. Germline CDR1 LGHNA, CDR2 YSLEER. Trimming shortened V by 4 bases and J by 2 bases, and 14 bases separated the two germline ends. The gene calls are TRBV4-3 and TRBJ1-4; the D gene is possibly TRBD1 (5 bases). Sample: PBMCs. This receptor was identified in a male donor in good health and CMV-seronegative. The CDR3 region has the DNA TGCGCCAGCAGCCGGGGCGACAGTCTGACTAATGAAAAACTGTTTTTT. It encodes CASSRGDSLTNEKLFF.